The rows below give T cell receptor beta chains drawn from one sample of a study of shared clonotypes between healthy human individuals. Measured with immunoSEQ multiplex PCR; TCRdb has only the in-frame clones, and not every one. The table has about a million clones, around four fifths seen once. The material sequenced was memory CD4+ T cells sorted from blood. The receptors come from a man between 18 and 29 years old in good health. CDR3s include the opening cysteine and the closing phenylalanine or tryptophan.

V gene: TRBV9; CDR3 length: 16; J gene: TRBJ2-3; CDR3 protein: CASSLTGTSGTDTQYF
V gene: TRBV10-3; CDR3 length: 14; J gene: TRBJ2-3; CDR3 protein: CAISESLDTDTQYF
V gene: TRBV19; CDR3 length: 14; J gene: TRBJ1-5; CDR3 protein: CASSIVGADQPQHF
V gene: TRBV5-1; CDR3 length: 14; J gene: TRBJ2-7; CDR3 protein: CASSLEGGSYEQYF
V gene: TRBV6-6; CDR3 length: 14; J gene: TRBJ2-2; CDR3 protein: CASSYHEGTGELFF
V gene: TRBV20-1; CDR3 length: 10; J gene: TRBJ2-3; CDR3 protein: CSALADTQYF
V gene: TRBV5-4; CDR3 length: 14; J gene: TRBJ1-4; CDR3 protein: CASSFSGTGEKLFF
V gene: TRBV30; CDR3 length: 13; J gene: TRBJ2-5; CDR3 protein: CAWTRGAGETQYF
V gene: TRBV5-4; CDR3 length: 14; J gene: TRBJ2-1; CDR3 protein: CASSPSGGWSEQFF
V gene: TRBV27; CDR3 length: 15; J gene: TRBJ2-7; CDR3 protein: CASGTLSGGAYEQYF
V gene: TRBV7-8; CDR3 length: 13; J gene: TRBJ1-2; CDR3 protein: CASSFGTEYGYTF
V gene: TRBV20-1; CDR3 length: 11; J gene: TRBJ2-5; CDR3 protein: CSARGGETQYF
V gene: TRBV30; CDR3 length: 12; J gene: TRBJ2-1; CDR3 protein: CAWVSGGDEQFF
V gene: TRBV28; CDR3 length: 14; J gene: TRBJ2-3; CDR3 protein: CASSSGQLTDTQYF
V gene: TRBV4-3; CDR3 length: 18; J gene: TRBJ2-7; CDR3 protein: CASSRINMRVFFSYEQYF
V gene: TRBV7-8; CDR3 length: 15; J gene: TRBJ2-3; CDR3 protein: CASSLGGRSTDTQYF
V gene: TRBV5-1; CDR3 length: 14; J gene: TRBJ1-3; CDR3 protein: CASSATGSGNTIYF
V gene: TRBV9; CDR3 length: 14; J gene: TRBJ1-5; CDR3 protein: CASSGTGGGQPQHF
V gene: TRBV6-1; CDR3 length: 16; J gene: TRBJ1-3; CDR3 protein: CASSEVSSGSGNTIYF
V gene: TRBV5-1; CDR3 length: 13; J gene: TRBJ2-5; CDR3 protein: CASWAGIQETQYF
V gene: TRBV5-6; CDR3 length: 15; J gene: TRBJ1-6; CDR3 protein: CASRYGTGVNSPLHF
V gene: TRBV18; CDR3 length: 14; J gene: TRBJ2-7; CDR3 protein: CASSTSGNSYEQYF
V gene: TRBV5-6; CDR3 length: 15; J gene: TRBJ1-3; CDR3 protein: CASSADGHSGNTVYF
V gene: TRBV5-1; CDR3 length: 13; J gene: TRBJ2-1; CDR3 protein: CASFRDRAIEQFF
V gene: TRBV5-1; CDR3 length: 16; J gene: TRBJ2-5; CDR3 protein: CASSPLGGLYQETQYF
V gene: TRBV19; CDR3 length: 14; J gene: TRBJ2-7; CDR3 protein: CASSIGGSRDEQYF
V gene: TRBV27; CDR3 length: 15; J gene: TRBJ2-7; CDR3 protein: CASSPPGTSGNEQYF
V gene: TRBV10-1; CDR3 length: 14; J gene: TRBJ2-7; CDR3 protein: CASSEGTGPYEQYF
V gene: TRBV18; CDR3 length: 11; J gene: TRBJ2-5; CDR3 protein: CASSPLETQYF
V gene: TRBV19; CDR3 length: 12; J gene: TRBJ1-4; CDR3 protein: CASSIRGEKLFF
V gene: TRBV10-2; CDR3 length: 18; J gene: TRBJ2-1; CDR3 protein: CASSESLMTGSLGNEQFF
V gene: TRBV9; CDR3 length: 12; J gene: TRBJ2-4; CDR3 protein: CASSEPGYIQYF
V gene: TRBV19; CDR3 length: 15; J gene: TRBJ2-2; CDR3 protein: CASSIVPSNTGELFF
V gene: TRBV2; CDR3 length: 14; J gene: TRBJ1-5; CDR3 protein: CASSAQGSNQPQHF
V gene: TRBV5-5; CDR3 length: 14; J gene: TRBJ2-7; CDR3 protein: CASSLGTGRYEQYF
V gene: TRBV4-3; CDR3 length: 14; J gene: TRBJ1-2; CDR3 protein: CASSHVGQNYGYTF
V gene: TRBV5-6; CDR3 length: 13; J gene: TRBJ2-5; CDR3 protein: CASSYDSGETQYF
V gene: TRBV4-3; CDR3 length: 15; J gene: TRBJ1-3; CDR3 protein: CASSPVAGNGNTIYF
V gene: TRBV18; CDR3 length: 15; J gene: TRBJ1-6; CDR3 protein: CASSPKQGVNSPLHF
V gene: TRBV12-2; CDR3 length: 10; J gene: TRBJ2-5; CDR3 protein: CASRAGDGHF
V gene: TRBV6-1; CDR3 length: 15; J gene: TRBJ2-3; CDR3 protein: CASSETGQGLDTQYF
V gene: TRBV11-3; CDR3 length: 19; J gene: TRBJ2-5; CDR3 protein: CASSLEGLAGGPTRETQYF
V gene: TRBV5-1; CDR3 length: 16; J gene: TRBJ1-1; CDR3 protein: CASSLRTEGMNTEAFF
V gene: TRBV10-3; CDR3 length: 13; J gene: TRBJ1-2; CDR3 protein: CASSPGQNYGYTF
V gene: TRBV18; CDR3 length: 16; J gene: TRBJ1-3; CDR3 protein: CASSQNPGVSGNTIYF
V gene: TRBV9; CDR3 length: 13; J gene: TRBJ1-3; CDR3 protein: CASSLNQGNTIYF
V gene: TRBV5-1; CDR3 length: 14; J gene: TRBJ2-7; CDR3 protein: CASRDQQTAYEQYF
V gene: TRBV5-6; CDR3 length: 15; J gene: TRBJ2-3; CDR3 protein: CASSRWEWGTDTQYF
V gene: TRBV14; CDR3 length: 15; J gene: TRBJ1-6; CDR3 protein: CASSQGGPYNSPLHF
V gene: TRBV20-1; CDR3 length: 10; J gene: TRBJ2-4; CDR3 protein: CSVIGNIQYF
V gene: TRBV7-9; CDR3 length: 13; J gene: TRBJ2-6; CDR3 protein: CAISGSGANVLTF